The sequence of this TCR beta chain was determined in a study of T cells in Graves' hyperthyroidism and ophthalmopathy. Findings and limits, study-wide: The model foresaw ophthalmopathy a median around 6.4 months prior to onset. From stable hyperthyroidism, ophthalmopathy was separated by a 13 V-J model.

CDR3 length: 12 amino acids. Between the trimmed V and J ends, which lost 4 bases and 4 bases, there was a span of 10 bases. Germline V gene lookup returns CDR1 SQVTM and CDR2 ANQGSEA. This clonotype was recorded many times. The target antigen is unknown. TCR beta CDR3 regions were amplified from RNA transcripts. First-round RT-PCR targeting the TCR CDR3 was performed with the HTBI primer set. MiXCR was run by TCRdb on the multiplex PCR reads, yielding one entry per CDR3 protein. The sample consists of about 540,000 distinct CDR3 sequences, about 43% of them appearing once. The study excluded patients with uncontrolled infection, other autoimmune disease, pregnancy or lactation.

The source material was peripheral blood or thyroid tissue (not recorded which). The TCR originated in a woman between 18 and 30 years old with Graves' hyperthyroidism. This chain joins TRBV29-1 and TRBJ1-1; a possible D gene is TRBD1 (6 bases). The CDR3 DNA follows: TGCAGCGTTGTACAGGGATTCACTGAAGCTTTCTTT. It codes for CSVVQGFTEAFF.